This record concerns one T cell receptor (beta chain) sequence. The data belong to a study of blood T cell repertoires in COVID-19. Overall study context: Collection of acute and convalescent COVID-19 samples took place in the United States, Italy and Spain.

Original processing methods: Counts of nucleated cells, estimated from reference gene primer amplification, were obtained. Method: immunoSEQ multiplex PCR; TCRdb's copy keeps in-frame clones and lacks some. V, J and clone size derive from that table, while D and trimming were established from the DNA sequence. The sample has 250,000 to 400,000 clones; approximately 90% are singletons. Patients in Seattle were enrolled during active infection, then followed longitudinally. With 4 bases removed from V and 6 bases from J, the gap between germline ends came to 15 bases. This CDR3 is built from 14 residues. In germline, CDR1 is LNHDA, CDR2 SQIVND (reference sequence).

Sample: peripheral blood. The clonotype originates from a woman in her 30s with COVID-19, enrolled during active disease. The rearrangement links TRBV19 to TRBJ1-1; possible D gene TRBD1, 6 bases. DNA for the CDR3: TGTGCCAGTAGTAACAGGGAGATCAACCCTGAAGCTTTCTTT. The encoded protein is CASSNREINPEAFF. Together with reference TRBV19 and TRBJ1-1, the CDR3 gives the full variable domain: DGGITQSPKYLFRKEGQNVTLSCEQNLNHDAMYWYRQDPGQGLRLIYYSQIVNDFQKGDIAEGYSVSREKKESFPLTVTSAQKNPTAFYLCASSNREINPEAFFGQGTRLTVV.